These 25 T cell receptor beta chains came from one sample sequenced in a study of chemoradiotherapy in HPV16-positive cancers (dated by TCRdb to between 2021 and 2022). Library preparation was by the immunoSEQ multiplex PCR assay. The table was pulled from immuneACCESS by TCRdb, which kept in-frame rearrangements only. Such tables lose some clones; where checked, under half of the loss comes from unresolved V genes, and the rest has no known cause. The sample yields about 20,000 clones; 73% were counted once. The ten largest clones add up to around 2.5% of the sample. Sample acquisition took place from a patient who underwent chemoradiotherapy. Every receptor here comes from a human donor with HPV-associated anogenital cancer.

The J gene is TRBJ1-3, the V gene TRBV5-4; D is uncertain. Trimming stripped 0 bases from V and 0 bases from J, with 10 bases between. In germline, CDR1 is SGHNT, CDR2 YYREEE (reference sequence). CDR3 size: 16 residues. The CDR3 here is CASSLATSSSGNTIYF. DNA for the CDR3: TGTGCCAGCAGCTTGGCTACGAGCAGCTCTGGAAACACCATATATTTT. Filled out from reference TRBV5-4 and TRBJ1-3, the complete variable domain reads ETGVTQSPTHLIKTRGQQVTLRCSSQSGHNTVSWYQQALGQGPQFIFQYYREEENGRGNFPPRFSGLQFPNYSSELNVNALELDDSALYLCASSLATSSSGNTIYFGEGSWLTVV.

The CDR3: CASSPGGTDTQYF. For the CDR3, the DNA is TGCGCCAGCAGCCCAGGGGGCACAGATACGCAGTATTTT. The V and J genes are TRBV4-3 and TRBJ2-3; D might be TRBD1 (6 bases). V was pared by 4 bases and J by 1 base, with 6 bases between. The CDR3 loop spans 13 amino acids. In germline, CDR1 is LGHNA, CDR2 YSLEER.

V usage is TRBV7-8 and J usage is TRBJ1-5; tentatively, D is TRBD1 (6 bases). Trimming stripped 7 bases from V and 1 base from J, with 11 bases between. CDR1 and CDR2 from the germline V gene are SGHVS and FQNEAQ. The CDR3 has 14 amino acids. In nucleotides, the CDR3 is TGTGCCAGCAAACTGGGGGCGAGCAATCAGCCCCAGCATTTT. Protein product: CASKLGASNQPQHF.

The rearrangement links TRBV2 to TRBJ2-7, with a possible D match to TRBD1 (6 bases). V gave up 7 bases and J gave up 4 bases, with 11 bases separating them. Germline-derived CDR1 and CDR2 are SNHLY and FYNNEI. CDR3 length equals 12 residues. The CDR3 coding sequence is TGTGCCAGCACGACAGGACGGTACGAGCAGTACTTC. Translated, it gives CASTTGRYEQYF.

The chain links TRBV7-9 to TRBJ2-2; the D gene is possibly TRBD1 (5 bases). The CDR3 totals 15 residues. Germline-derived CDR1 and CDR2 are SEHNR and FQNEAQ (reference sequence). Between the trimmed V and J ends, which lost 6 bases and 6 bases, there was a span of 17 bases. The CDR3 loop is CASRKGRVDAGELFF. The CDR3 nucleotides are TGTGCCAGCAGAAAGGGCAGGGTTGACGCCGGGGAGCTGTTTTTT.

The rearrangement joins TRBV9 to TRBJ2-1; D gene unclear. Germline V lookup: CDR1 SGDLS, CDR2 YYNGEE. V dropped 4 bases and J dropped 2 bases, with 4 bases sitting between them. The CDR3 covers 12 residues. The CDR3 sequence is CASSPAYNEQFF. As DNA, the CDR3 is TGTGCCAGCAGCCCCGCCTACAATGAGCAGTTCTTC. Combining the CDR3 with reference TRBV9 and TRBJ2-1 gives the whole variable domain DSGVTQTPKHLITATGQRVTLRCSPRSGDLSVYWYQQSLDQGLQFLIQYYNGEERAKGNILERFSAQQFPDLHSELNLSSLELGDSALYFCASSPAYNEQFFGPGTRLTVL.

The chain couples TRBV23-1 to TRBJ1-5, with TRBD1 matching 7 bases. TRBV23-1 is an open reading frame, and its role is uncertain. With 6 bases clipped from V and 4 bases from J, the junction kept 15 bases outside the gene matches. The length of the CDR3 is 17 residues. Here the CDR3 DNA reads TGCGCCAGCAGAAGTACGGGACAGATCTCAGAAAATCAGCCCCAGCATTTT. Amino acid sequence: CASRSTGQISENQPQHF.

This chain uses TRBV29-1 with TRBJ2-2; perhaps TRBD2 as D (6 bases). The CDR3 loop spans 14 amino acids. Germline assignment: CDR1 SQVTM and CDR2 ANQGSEA. Trimming stripped 5 bases from V and 3 bases from J, with 13 bases between. The CDR3 is CSVRNGTYTGELFF. CDR3 nucleotide sequence: TGCAGCGTTCGCAACGGGACTTACACCGGGGAGCTGTTTTTT.

The chain employs TRBV2 and TRBJ1-1; TRBD1 might be the D (5 bases). The CDR3 is 13 amino acids. V lost 5 bases, J lost 1 base, and 8 bases lay in between. Germline V gene lookup returns CDR1 SNHLY and CDR2 FYNNEI. The CDR3 loop is CASSITGNTEAFF. Here the CDR3 DNA reads TGTGCCAGCAGTATAACAGGGAACACTGAAGCTTTCTTT.

The chain links TRBV19 to TRBJ1-2; D not certain. The CDR3 loop spans 13 amino acids. V was cut by 4 bases and J by 2 bases, with 8 bases left in between. Germline CDR1 and CDR2: LNHDA and SQIVND (reference sequence). CDR3 DNA: TGTGCCAGTAGTACCGGAATGAACTATGGCTACACCTTC. It codes for CASSTGMNYGYTF.

The chain has TRBV5-1 and TRBJ1-2; possible D gene TRBD1, 5 bases. The V end was cut by 4 bases, the J end by 0 bases, with 7 bases between. This CDR3 spans 13 amino acids. The V gene's germline CDR1 is SGHRS and CDR2 YFSETQ. CDR3 protein: CASSRGTNYGYTF. CDR3 DNA sequence: TGCGCCAGCAGCAGGGGTACTAACTATGGCTACACCTTC.

This chain uses TRBV18 with TRBJ2-7, with a tentative D call TRBD1 (6 bases). This CDR3 has 14 residues. Germline values: CDR1 KGHSH, CDR2 LQKENI. The germline V and J ends were trimmed by 5 bases and 2 bases, with 13 bases remaining between them. CDR3 sequence reads: CASSSGTQAYEQYF. For the CDR3, the DNA is TGTGCCAGCTCATCCGGGACACAAGCCTACGAGCAGTACTTC. The variable domain in full, completed from reference TRBV18 and TRBJ2-7, reads NAGVMQNPRHLVRRRGQEARLRCSPMKGHSHVYWYRQLPEEGLKFMVYLQKENIIDESGMPKERFSAEFPKEGPSILRIQQVVRGDSAAYFCASSSGTQAYEQYFGPGTRLTVT.

CDR3 residues: CASSPRPQQGGNYGYTF. CDR3 bases: TGTGCCAGCAGCCCCCGACCCCAACAGGGAGGAAACTATGGCTACACCTTC. The chain employs TRBV9 and TRBJ1-2; possibly TRBD1 for D (6 bases). Germline V CDR1 and CDR2: SGDLS, YYNGEE. V was pared by 4 bases and J by 2 bases, with 21 bases between. The CDR3 spans 17 residues.

The J gene is TRBJ1-1, the V gene TRBV5-5; TRBD1 aligns across 7 bases. V shed 4 bases and J 1 base; nucleotides not matched to a gene: 7. CDR1 is SGHKS and CDR2 is YYEKEE in the germline V gene (reference sequence). This CDR3 is 15 amino acids long. This CDR3 reads CASSTSGQWNTEAFF. CDR3 bases: TGTGCCAGCAGCACTTCGGGACAGTGGAACACTGAAGCTTTCTTT.

This rearrangement joins TRBV10-2 to TRBJ1-2; a weak D match, TRBD1 (5 bases). Deletions cut 3 bases from V and 7 bases from J, with 6 bases between. Germline lookup yields CDR1 WSHSY and CDR2 SAAADI. The CDR3 is 11 residues long. As DNA, the CDR3 is TGCGCCAGCAGTGATGGGGGTGGCTACACCTTC. This codes for CASSDGGGYTF.

The rearrangement links TRBV10-3 to TRBJ1-5; D perhaps matches TRBD1 (5 bases). V lost 7 bases and J 3 bases, leaving 10 bases between the germline ends. CDR1 is ENHRY and CDR2 is SYGVKD in the germline V gene. There are 13 residues in the CDR3. Here the CDR3 reads CAITSGPNQPQHF. In DNA, the CDR3 is TGTGCCATCACGTCAGGGCCCAATCAGCCCCAGCATTTT.

V usage is TRBV11-1 and J usage is TRBJ2-5, with 9 bases identical to TRBD1. The V and J ends lost 3 bases and 3 bases, in that order; junction bases with no gene match: 2. The CDR3 extends over 14 amino acids. Germline loops: CDR1 SGHAT, CDR2 FQDESV (reference sequence). The CDR3 nucleotides read TGTGCCAGCAGCTTCGGACAGGGGAAAGAGACCCAGTACTTC. It is translated as CASSFGQGKETQYF.

The J gene is TRBJ2-2, the V gene TRBV7-2; no clear D gene. The length of the CDR3 is 15 residues. Trimming cost V 6 bases and J 2 bases, with 13 bases left between them. Looked up from germline, CDR1 is SGHTA and CDR2 is FQGNSA. CDR3 sequence reads: CASSPQPINTGELFF. The CDR3 nucleotides read TGTGCCAGCAGTCCTCAACCGATCAACACCGGGGAGCTGTTTTTT.

The rearrangement joins TRBV2 to TRBJ1-2, with 9 bases aligning to TRBD1. Germline V gene data show CDR1 as SNHLY and CDR2 as FYNNEI. V shed 7 bases, J shed 8 bases, and the junction held 5 bases outside the gene matches. The CDR3 has 12 residues. The CDR3 sequence: CASTRDRVGYTF. CDR3 sequence (DNA): TGTGCCAGCACCAGGGACAGGGTAGGCTACACCTTC.

This rearrangement joins TRBV27 to TRBJ2-3; D ambiguous. This CDR3 has 13 residues. The V gene's germline CDR1 is MNHEY and CDR2 SMNVEV (reference sequence). Trimming stripped 6 bases from V and 2 bases from J, with 9 bases between. This CDR3 reads CASRKGNTDTQYF. In nucleotides, the CDR3 is TGTGCCAGCAGGAAGGGTAACACAGATACGCAGTATTTT.

This rearrangement joins TRBV18 to TRBJ2-5; 8 bases are a match to TRBD2. This CDR3 is built from 16 residues. The germline V gene has CDR1 KGHSH and CDR2 LQKENI. V shed 2 bases and J 1 base; nucleotides not matched to a gene: 6. CDR3 region: CASSPLRGAVQETQYF. CDR3 DNA sequence: TGTGCCAGCTCACCATTGCGGGGGGCCGTCCAAGAGACCCAGTACTTC.

The chain is built from TRBV27 and TRBJ1-3; D is unresolved. Germline V gene lookup returns CDR1 MNHEY and CDR2 SMNVEV (reference sequence). Deletions cut 8 bases from V and 4 bases from J, with 9 bases between. The CDR3 extends over 12 amino acids. CDR3 bases: TGTGCCAGCGGGTCGAGCGGAAACACCATATATTTT. It encodes CASGSSGNTIYF.

The chain employs TRBV7-6 and TRBJ2-3, with 11 bases lining up with TRBD2. Germline assignment: CDR1 SGHVS and CDR2 FNYEAQ. After removal of 1 base from V and 0 bases from J, the junction contained 9 bases not matched to a gene. This CDR3 has 19 amino acids. DNA for the CDR3: TGTGCCAGCAGCTTAGGTTTAGCGGGGGGGCCCTCTAGCACAGATACGCAGTATTTT. Translated, it gives CASSLGLAGGPSSTDTQYF.

This clone was counted a few times. The J gene is TRBJ2-1, the V gene TRBV5-1; TRBD2 is a possible D gene (6 bases). The CDR3 has 14 amino acids. Trimming removed 3 bases at V and 6 bases at J, with 13 bases between. Germline V gene lookup returns CDR1 SGHRS and CDR2 YFSETQ. The CDR3 sequence is CASSSRTTGNEQFF. In DNA form, the CDR3 reads TGCGCCAGCAGCTCTAGGACTACCGGCAATGAGCAGTTCTTC.

The chain joins TRBV28 to TRBJ1-5, with 11 bases matching TRBD1. J gave up 5 bases and V 4 bases, and 7 bases lay outside the gene matches. CDR1 is MDHEN and CDR2 is SYDVKM in the germline V gene. The CDR3 runs to 16 residues. The CDR3 DNA reads as TGTGCCAGCAGTTCCTACGGACAGGGGGCATATCAGCCCCAGCATTTT. Its protein is CASSSYGQGAYQPQHF.